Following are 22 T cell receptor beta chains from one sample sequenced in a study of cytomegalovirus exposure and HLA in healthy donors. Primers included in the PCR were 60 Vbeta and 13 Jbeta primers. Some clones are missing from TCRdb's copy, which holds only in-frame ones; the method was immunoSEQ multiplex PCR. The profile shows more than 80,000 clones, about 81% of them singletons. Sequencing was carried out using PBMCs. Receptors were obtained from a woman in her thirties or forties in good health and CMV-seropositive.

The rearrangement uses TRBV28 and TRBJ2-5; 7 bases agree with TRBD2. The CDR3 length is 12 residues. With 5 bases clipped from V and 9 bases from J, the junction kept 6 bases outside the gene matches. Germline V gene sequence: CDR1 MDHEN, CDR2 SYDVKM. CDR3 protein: CASSRLGRPQYF. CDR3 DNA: TGTGCCAGCAGTCGCCTCGGGAGGCCCCAGTACTTC. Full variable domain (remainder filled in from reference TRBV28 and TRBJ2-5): DVKVTQSSRYLVKRTGEKVFLECVQDMDHENMFWYRQDPGLGLRLIYFSYDVKMKEKGDIPEGYSVSREKKERFSLILESASTNQTSMYLCASSRLGRPQYFGPGTRLLVL.

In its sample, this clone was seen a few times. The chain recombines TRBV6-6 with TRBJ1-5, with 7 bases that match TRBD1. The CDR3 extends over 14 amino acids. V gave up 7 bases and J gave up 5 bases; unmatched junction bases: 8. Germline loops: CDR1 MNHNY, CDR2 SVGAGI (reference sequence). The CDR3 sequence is CASNPTGQHQPQHF. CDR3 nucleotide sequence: TGTGCCAGCAACCCGACAGGGCAACATCAGCCCCAGCATTTT.

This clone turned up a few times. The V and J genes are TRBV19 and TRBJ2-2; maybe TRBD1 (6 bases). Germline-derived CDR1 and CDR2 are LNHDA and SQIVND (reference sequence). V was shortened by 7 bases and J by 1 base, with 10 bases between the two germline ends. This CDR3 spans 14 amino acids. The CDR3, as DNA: TGTGCCAGTAATGGACAGCTGAACACCGGGGAGCTGTTTTTT. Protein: CASNGQLNTGELFF.

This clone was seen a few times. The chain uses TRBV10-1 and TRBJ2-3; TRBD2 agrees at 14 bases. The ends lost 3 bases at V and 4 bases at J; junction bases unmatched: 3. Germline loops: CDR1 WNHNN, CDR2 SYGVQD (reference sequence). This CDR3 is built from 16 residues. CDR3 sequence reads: CASSDGTSGRADTQYF. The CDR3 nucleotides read TGCGCCAGCAGTGATGGGACTAGCGGGAGAGCAGATACGCAGTATTTT.

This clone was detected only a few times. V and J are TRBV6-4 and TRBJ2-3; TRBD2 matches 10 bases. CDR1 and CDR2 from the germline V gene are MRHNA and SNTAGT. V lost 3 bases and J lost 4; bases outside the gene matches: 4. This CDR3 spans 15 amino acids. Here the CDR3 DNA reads TGTGCCAGCAGTGATACTAGCGGGATGGCAGATACGCAGTATTTT. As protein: CASSDTSGMADTQYF.

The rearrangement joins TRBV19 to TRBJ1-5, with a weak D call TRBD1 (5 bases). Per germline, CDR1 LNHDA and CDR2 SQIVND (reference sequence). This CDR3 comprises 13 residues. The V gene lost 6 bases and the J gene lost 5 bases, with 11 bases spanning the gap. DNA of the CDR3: TGTGCCAGTAGCCCGGACAACGATCAGCCCCAGCATTTT. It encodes CASSPDNDQPQHF. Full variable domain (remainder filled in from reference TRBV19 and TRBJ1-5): DGGITQSPKYLFRKEGQNVTLSCEQNLNHDAMYWYRQDPGQGLRLIYYSQIVNDFQKGDIAEGYSVSREKKESFPLTVTSAQKNPTAFYLCASSPDNDQPQHFGDGTRLSIL.

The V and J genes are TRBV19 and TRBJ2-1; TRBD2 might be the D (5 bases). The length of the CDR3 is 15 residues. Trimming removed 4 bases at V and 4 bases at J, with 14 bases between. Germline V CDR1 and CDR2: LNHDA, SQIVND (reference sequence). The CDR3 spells CASSRPLAHYNEQFF. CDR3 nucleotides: TGTGCCAGTAGTAGACCTCTAGCACATTACAATGAGCAGTTCTTC. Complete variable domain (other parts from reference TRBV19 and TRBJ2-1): DGGITQSPKYLFRKEGQNVTLSCEQNLNHDAMYWYRQDPGQGLRLIYYSQIVNDFQKGDIAEGYSVSREKKESFPLTVTSAQKNPTAFYLCASSRPLAHYNEQFFGPGTRLTVL.

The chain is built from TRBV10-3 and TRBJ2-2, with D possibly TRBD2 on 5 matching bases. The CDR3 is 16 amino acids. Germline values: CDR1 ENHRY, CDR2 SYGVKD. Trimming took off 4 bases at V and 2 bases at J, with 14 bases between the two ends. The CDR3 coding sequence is TGTGCCATCAGTGCCGATCGGAGCGGTAACACCGGGGAGCTGTTTTTT. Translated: CAISADRSGNTGELFF.

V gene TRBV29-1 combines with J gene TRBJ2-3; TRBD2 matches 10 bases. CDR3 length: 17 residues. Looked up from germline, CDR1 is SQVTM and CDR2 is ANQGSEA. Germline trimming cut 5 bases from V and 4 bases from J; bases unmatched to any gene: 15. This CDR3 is CSVSRYILAGAPDTQYF. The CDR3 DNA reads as TGCAGCGTTTCGAGGTATATTCTAGCGGGAGCTCCAGATACGCAGTATTTT.

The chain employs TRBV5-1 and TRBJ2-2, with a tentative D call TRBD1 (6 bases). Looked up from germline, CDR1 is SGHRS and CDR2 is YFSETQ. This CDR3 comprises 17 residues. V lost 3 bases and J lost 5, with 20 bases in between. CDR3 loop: CASSWAPATGFTGELFF. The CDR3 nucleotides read TGCGCCAGCAGCTGGGCCCCCGCGACAGGTTTTACCGGGGAGCTGTTTTTT.

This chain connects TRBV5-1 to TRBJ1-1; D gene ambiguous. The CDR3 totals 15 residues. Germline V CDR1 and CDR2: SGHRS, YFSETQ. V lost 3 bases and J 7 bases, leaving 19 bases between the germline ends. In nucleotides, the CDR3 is TGCGCCAGCAGCTCCCTACGAGGAGGCGGTGATGAAGCTTTCTTT. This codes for CASSSLRGGGDEAFF. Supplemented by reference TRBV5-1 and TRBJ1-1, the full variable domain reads KAGVTQTPRYLIKTRGQQVTLSCSPISGHRSVSWYQQTPGQGLQFLFEYFSETQRNKGNFPGRFSGRQFSNSRSEMNVSTLELGDSALYLCASSSLRGGGDEAFFGQGTRLTVV.

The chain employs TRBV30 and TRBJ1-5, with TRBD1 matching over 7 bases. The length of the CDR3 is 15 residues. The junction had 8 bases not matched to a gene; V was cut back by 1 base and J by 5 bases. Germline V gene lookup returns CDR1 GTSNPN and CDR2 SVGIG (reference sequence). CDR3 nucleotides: TGTGCCTGGAGTGACATACAGGGGAGAGATCAGCCCCAGCATTTT. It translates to CAWSDIQGRDQPQHF.

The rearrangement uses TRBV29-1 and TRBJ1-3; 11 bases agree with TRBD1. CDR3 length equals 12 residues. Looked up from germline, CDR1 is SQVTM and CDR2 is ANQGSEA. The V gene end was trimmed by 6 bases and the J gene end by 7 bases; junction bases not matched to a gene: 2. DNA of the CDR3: TGCAGCGTCGGGACAGGGGGGAACACCATATATTTT. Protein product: CSVGTGGNTIYF.

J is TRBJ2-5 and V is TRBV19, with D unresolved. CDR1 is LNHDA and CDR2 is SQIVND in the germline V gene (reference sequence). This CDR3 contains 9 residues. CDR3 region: CSFQETQYF. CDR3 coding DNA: TGTTCTTTCCAAGAGACCCAGTACTTC.

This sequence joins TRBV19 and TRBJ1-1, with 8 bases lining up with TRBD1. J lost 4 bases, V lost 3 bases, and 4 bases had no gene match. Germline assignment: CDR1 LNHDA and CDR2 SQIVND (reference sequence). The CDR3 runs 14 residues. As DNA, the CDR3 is TGTGCCAGTAGTATCCAGGGGGCGCCCACTGAAGCTTTCTTT. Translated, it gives CASSIQGAPTEAFF.

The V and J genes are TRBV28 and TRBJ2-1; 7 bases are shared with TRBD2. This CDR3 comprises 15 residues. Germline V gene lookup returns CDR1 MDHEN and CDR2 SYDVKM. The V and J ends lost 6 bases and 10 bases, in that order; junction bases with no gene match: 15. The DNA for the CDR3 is TGTGCCAGCAGCTCGGGGGACTATGGGATCGACGAGCAGTTCTTC. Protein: CASSSGDYGIDEQFF.

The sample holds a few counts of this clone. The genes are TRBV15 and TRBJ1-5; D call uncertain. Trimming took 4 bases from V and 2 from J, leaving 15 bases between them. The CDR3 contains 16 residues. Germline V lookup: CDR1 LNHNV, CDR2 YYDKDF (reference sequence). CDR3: CATSTTSGLGNQPQHF. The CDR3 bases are TGTGCCACCAGCACGACATCAGGCTTGGGCAATCAGCCCCAGCATTTT.

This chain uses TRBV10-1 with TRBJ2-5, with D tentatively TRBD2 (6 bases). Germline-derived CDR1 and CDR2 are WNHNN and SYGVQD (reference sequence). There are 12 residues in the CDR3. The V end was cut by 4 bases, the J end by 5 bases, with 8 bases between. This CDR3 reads CASSAGSETQYF. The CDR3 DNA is TGCGCCAGCAGTGCCGGGAGTGAGACCCAGTACTTC.

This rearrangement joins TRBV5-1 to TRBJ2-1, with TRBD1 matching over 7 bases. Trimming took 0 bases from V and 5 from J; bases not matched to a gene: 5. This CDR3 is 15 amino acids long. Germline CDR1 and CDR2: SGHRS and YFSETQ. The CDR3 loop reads CASSLEGGTNNEQFF. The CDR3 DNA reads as TGCGCCAGCAGCTTGGAAGGGGGCACTAACAATGAGCAGTTCTTC. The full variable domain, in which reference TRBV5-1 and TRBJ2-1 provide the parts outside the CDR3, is KAGVTQTPRYLIKTRGQQVTLSCSPISGHRSVSWYQQTPGQGLQFLFEYFSETQRNKGNFPGRFSGRQFSNSRSEMNVSTLELGDSALYLCASSLEGGTNNEQFFGPGTRLTVL.

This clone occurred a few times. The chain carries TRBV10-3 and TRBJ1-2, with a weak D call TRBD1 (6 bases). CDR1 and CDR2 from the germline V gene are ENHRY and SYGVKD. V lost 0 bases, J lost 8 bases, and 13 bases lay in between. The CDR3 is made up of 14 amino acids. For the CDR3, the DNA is TGTGCCATCAGTGAGTCGATCGGGGGGCTCGGCTACACCTTC. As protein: CAISESIGGLGYTF.

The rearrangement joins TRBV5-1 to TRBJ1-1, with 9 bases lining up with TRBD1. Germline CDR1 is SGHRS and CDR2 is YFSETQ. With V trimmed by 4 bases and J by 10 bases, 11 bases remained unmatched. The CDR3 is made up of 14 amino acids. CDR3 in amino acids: CASSPQSQGASAFF. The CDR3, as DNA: TGCGCCAGCAGCCCGCAGTCACAGGGGGCATCAGCTTTCTTT.

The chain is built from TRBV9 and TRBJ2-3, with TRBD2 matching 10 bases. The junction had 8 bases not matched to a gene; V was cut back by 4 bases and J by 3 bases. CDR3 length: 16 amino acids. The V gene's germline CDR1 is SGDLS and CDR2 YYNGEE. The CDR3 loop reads CASSLWTSGETDTQYF. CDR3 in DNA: TGTGCCAGCAGCCTATGGACTAGCGGAGAAACAGATACGCAGTATTTT.